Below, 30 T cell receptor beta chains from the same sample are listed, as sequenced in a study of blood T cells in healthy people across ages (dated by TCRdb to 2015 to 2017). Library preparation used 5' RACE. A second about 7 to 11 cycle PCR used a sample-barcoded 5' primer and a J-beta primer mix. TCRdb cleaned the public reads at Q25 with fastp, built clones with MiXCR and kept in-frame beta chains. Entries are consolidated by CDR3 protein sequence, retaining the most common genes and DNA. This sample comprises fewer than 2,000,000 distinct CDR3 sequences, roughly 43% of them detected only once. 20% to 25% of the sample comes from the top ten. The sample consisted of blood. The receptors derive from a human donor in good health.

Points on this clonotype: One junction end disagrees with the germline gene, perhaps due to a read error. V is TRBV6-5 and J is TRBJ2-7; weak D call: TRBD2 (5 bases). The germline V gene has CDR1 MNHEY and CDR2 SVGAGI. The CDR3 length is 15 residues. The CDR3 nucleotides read TGTGCCGGCAGTTACTCGAGTTCGGGATCCTACGAGCAGTACTTC. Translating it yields CAGSYSSSGSYEQYF.

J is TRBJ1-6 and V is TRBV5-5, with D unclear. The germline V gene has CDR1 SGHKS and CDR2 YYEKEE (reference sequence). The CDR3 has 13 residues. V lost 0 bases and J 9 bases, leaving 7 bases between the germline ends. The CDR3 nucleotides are TGTGCCAGCAGCTTGGAGGGTACTTCACCCCTCCACTTT. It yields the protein CASSLEGTSPLHF.

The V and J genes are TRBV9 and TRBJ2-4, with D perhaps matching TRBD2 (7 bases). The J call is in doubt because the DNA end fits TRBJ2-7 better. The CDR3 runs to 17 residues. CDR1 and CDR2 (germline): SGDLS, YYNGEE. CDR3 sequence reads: CASSVATTARGAYEQYF. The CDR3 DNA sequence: TGTGCCAGCAGCGTAGCTACGACTGCACGGGGGGCATACGAGCAGTACTTC.

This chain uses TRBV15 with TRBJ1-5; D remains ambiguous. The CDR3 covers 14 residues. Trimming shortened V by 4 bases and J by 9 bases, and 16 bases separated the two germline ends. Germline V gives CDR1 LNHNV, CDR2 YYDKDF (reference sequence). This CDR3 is CATSKISVARPQHF. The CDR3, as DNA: TGTGCCACCAGCAAAATATCGGTTGCCCGGCCCCAGCATTTT.

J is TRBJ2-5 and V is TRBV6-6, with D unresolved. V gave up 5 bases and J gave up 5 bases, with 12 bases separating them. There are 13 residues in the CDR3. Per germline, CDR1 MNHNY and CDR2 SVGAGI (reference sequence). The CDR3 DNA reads TGTGCCAGCAGTCCAGGAGAGTGGGAGACCCAGTACTTC. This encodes CASSPGEWETQYF.

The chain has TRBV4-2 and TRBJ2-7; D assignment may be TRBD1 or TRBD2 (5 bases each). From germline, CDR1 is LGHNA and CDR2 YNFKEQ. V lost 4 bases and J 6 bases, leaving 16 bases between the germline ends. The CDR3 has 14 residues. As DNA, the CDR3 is TGTGCCAGCAGCCGTTCCGGGGCGATGGGCGAGCAGTACTTC. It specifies CASSRSGAMGEQYF.

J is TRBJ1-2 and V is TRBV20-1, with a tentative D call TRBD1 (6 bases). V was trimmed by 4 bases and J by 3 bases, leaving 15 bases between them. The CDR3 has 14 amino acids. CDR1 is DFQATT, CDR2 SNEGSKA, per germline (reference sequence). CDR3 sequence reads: CSAKPGGGYYGYTF. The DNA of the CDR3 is TGCAGTGCTAAACCCGGGGGCGGATACTATGGCTACACCTTC.

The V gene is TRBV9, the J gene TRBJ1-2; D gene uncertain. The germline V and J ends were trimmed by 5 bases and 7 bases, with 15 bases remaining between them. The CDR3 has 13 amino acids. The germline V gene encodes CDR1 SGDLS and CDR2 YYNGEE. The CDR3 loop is CASSYLRGCGYTF. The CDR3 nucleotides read TGTGCCAGCAGTTACCTAAGAGGGTGTGGCTACACCTTC.

The CDR3 DNA follows: TGTGCCAGCAGTAATCACAGGGCCTATGGCTACACCTTC. Amino acid sequence: CASSNHRAYGYTF. The gene calls are TRBV7-3 and TRBJ1-2, with a possible D match to TRBD1 (6 bases). Trimming pared 6 bases from V and 4 bases from J, leaving 12 bases between. CDR3 length equals 13 residues. Germline CDR1 reads SGHTA; CDR2 reads FQGTGA.

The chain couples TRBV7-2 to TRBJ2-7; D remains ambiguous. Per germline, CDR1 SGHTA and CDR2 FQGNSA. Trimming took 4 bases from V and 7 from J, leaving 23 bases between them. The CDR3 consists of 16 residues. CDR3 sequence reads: CASSSAQALDRWEQYF. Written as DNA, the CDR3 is TGTGCCAGCAGCTCAGCGCAGGCACTTGACCGATGGGAGCAGTACTTC.

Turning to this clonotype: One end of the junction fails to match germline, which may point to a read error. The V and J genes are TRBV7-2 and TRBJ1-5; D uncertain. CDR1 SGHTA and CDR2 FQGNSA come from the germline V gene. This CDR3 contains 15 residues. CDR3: CASSLGSGWGQTQHF. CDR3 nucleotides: TGTGCCAGCAGCTTAGGCAGCGGCTGGGGTCAGACCCAGCATTTT.

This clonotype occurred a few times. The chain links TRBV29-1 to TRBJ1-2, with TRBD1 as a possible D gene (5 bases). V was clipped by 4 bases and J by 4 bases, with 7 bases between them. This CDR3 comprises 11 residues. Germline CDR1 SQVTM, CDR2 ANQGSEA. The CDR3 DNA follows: TGCAGCGTTGCAGGGCCCTATGGCTACACCTTC. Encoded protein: CSVAGPYGYTF.

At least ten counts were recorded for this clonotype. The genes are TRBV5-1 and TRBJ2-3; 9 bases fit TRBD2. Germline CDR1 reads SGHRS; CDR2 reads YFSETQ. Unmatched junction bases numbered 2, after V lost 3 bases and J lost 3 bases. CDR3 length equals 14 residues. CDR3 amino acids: CASSSRGGTDTQYF. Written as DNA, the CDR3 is TGCGCCAGCAGCTCGCGGGGGGGAACAGATACGCAGTATTTT.

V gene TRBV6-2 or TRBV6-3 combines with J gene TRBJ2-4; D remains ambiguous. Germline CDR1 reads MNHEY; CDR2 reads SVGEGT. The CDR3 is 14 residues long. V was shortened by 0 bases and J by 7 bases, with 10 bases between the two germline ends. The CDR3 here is CASSYSGGLNIQYF. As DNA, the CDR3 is TGTGCCAGCAGTTACTCGGGCGGTTTGAACATTCAGTACTTC.

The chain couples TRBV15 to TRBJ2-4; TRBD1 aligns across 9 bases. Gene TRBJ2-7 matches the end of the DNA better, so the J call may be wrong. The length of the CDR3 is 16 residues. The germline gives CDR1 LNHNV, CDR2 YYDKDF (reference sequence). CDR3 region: CATSRDLPGQGAEQYF. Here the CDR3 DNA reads TGTGCCACCAGCAGAGATTTACCGGGACAGGGAGCCGAGCAGTACTTC.

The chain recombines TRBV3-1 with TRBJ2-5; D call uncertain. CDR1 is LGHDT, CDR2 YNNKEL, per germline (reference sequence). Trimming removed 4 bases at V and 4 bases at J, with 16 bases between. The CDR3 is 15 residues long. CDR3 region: CASSRSGTVRETQYF. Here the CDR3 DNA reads TGTGCCAGCAGCCGCTCCGGAACAGTCCGAGAGACCCAGTACTTC.

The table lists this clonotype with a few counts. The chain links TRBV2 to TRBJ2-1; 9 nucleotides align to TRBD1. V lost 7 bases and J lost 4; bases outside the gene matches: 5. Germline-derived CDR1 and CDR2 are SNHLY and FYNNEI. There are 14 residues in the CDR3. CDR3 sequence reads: CASNPGTGYNEQFF. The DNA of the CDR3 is TGTGCCAGCAATCCCGGGACAGGGTACAATGAGCAGTTCTTC.

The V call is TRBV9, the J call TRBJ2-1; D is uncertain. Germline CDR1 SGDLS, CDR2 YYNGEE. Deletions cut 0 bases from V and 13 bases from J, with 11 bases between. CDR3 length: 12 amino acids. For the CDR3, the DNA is TGTGCCAGCAGCGTAGGCAGCACCCCTCAGTTCTTC. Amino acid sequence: CASSVGSTPQFF. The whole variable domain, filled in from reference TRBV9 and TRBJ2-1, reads DSGVTQTPKHLITATGQRVTLRCSPRSGDLSVYWYQQSLDQGLQFLIQYYNGEERAKGNILERFSAQQFPDLHSELNLSSLELGDSALYFCASSVGSTPQFFGPGTRLTVL.

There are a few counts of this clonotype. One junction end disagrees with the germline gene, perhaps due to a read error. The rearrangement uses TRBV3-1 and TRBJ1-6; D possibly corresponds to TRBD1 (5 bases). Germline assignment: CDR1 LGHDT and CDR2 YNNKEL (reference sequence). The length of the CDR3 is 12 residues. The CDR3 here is CASSLQGRALHF. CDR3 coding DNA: TGTGCTAGCAGCCTGCAGGGACGGGCCCTCCACTTT.

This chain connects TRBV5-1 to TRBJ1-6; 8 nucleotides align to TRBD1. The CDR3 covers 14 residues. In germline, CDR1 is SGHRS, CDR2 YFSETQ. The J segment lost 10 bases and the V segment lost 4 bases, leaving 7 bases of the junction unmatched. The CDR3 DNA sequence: TGCGCCAGCAGCCTGACAGGGGAAGACTCACCCCTCCACTTT. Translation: CASSLTGEDSPLHF.

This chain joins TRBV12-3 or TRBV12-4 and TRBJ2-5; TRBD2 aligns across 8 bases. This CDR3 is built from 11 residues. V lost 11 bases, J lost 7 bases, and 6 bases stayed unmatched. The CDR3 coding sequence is TGTGCCTCGGGGCTAGCGGGGACCCAGTACTTC. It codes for CASGLAGTQYF.

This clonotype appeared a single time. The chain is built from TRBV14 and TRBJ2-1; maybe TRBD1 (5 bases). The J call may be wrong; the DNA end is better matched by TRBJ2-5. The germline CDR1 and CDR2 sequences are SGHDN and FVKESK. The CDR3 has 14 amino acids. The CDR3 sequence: CASSPGWLLGTQYF. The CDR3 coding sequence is TGTGCCAGCAGCCCAGGGTGGCTCCTTGGGACCCAGTACTTC.

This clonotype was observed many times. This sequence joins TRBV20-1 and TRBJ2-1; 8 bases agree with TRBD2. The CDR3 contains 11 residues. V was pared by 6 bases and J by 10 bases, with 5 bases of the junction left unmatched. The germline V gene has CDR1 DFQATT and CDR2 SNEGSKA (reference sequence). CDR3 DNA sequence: TGCAGTGCCGGGGGGGCGGACGAGCAGTTCTTC. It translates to CSAGGADEQFF.

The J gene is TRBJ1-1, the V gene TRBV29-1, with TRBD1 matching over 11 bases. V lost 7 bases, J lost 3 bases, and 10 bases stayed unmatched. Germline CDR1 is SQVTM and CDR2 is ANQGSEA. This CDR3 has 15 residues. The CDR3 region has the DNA TGCAGCGCGGACGGGACAGGGGGAGCGGACACTGAAGCTTTCTTT. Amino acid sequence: CSADGTGGADTEAFF.

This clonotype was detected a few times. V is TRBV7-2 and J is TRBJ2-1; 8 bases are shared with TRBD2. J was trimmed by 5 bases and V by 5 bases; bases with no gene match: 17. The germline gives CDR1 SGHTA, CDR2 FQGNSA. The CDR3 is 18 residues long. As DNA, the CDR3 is TGTGCCAGCAGCCTTATCACTCGGGCTAGCGGGTCAAACAATGAGCAGTTCTTC. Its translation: CASSLITRASGSNNEQFF.

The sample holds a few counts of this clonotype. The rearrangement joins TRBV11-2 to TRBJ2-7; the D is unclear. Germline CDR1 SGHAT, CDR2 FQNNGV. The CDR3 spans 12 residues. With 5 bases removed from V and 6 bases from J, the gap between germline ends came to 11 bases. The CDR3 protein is CASSQNGIEQYF. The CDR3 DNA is TGTGCCAGCAGCCAAAATGGGATCGAGCAGTACTTC. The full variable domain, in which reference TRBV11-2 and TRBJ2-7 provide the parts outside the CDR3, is EAGVAQSPRYKIIEKRQSVAFWCNPISGHATLYWYQQILGQGPKLLIQFQNNGVVDDSQLPKDRFSAERLKGVDSTLKIQPAKLEDSAVYLCASSQNGIEQYFGPGTRLTVT.

The CDR3 DNA sequence: TGCAGTGCTAGTCTCGGCGGACAGGGGCAATTGGGTGGCTACACCTTC. It translates to CSASLGGQGQLGGYTF. This rearrangement joins TRBV20-1 to TRBJ1-2, with TRBD1 matching 9 bases. The CDR3 contains 16 residues. The V and J ends lost 3 bases and 7 bases, in that order; junction bases with no gene match: 15. Germline CDR1 is DFQATT and CDR2 is SNEGSKA (reference sequence).

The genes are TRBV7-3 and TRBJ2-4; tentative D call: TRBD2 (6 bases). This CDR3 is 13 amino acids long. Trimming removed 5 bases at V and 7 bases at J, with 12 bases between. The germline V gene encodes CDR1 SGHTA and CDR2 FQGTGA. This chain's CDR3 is CASSPGGSNIQYF. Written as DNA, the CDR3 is TGTGCCAGCAGCCCTGGGGGGTCGAACATTCAGTACTTC.

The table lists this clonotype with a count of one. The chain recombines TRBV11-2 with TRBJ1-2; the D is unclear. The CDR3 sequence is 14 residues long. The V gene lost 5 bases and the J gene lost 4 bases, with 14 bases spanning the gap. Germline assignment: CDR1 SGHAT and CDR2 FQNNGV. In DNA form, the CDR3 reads TGTGCCAGCAGCGTCGGGTTCTCAGGCTATGGCTACACCTTC. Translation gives CASSVGFSGYGYTF.

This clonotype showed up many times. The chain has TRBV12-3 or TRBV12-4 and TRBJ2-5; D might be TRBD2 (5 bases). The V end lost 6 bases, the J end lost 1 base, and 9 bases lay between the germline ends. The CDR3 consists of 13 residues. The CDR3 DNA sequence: TGTGCCAGCAGGGACTCCTTCCAAGAGACCCAGTACTTC. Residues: CASRDSFQETQYF.